This TCR beta chain derives from a study of resident and recirculating memory T cells in vitiligo. Study-level information: Samples were epidermis from two lesional and two nonlesional sites, plus PBMCs.

Study-wide findings and caveats: TCR sequences were not conserved across biopsy sites or patients.

Stable patients also lacked confetti depigmentation, a sign of active vitiligo. Here immunoSEQ multiplex PCR was the method, and the copy in TCRdb shows in-frame clones only, minus some. This table has 70,000 to 75,000 clones, 90% to 95% appearing once. CDR3 size: 14 residues. V was pared by 9 bases and J by 4 bases, with 6 bases of the junction left unmatched. CDR1 LNHDA and CDR2 SQIVND come from the germline V gene (reference sequence). Concerning this clone itself: Its antigen is undetermined.

This sequence joins TRBV19 and TRBJ1-1, with 12 bases fitting TRBD1. The sequence derives from a male donor with vitiligo. Input material: blood. This chain's CDR3 is CASGDRGPVTEAFF. The CDR3, as DNA: TGTGCCAGCGGGGACAGGGGGCCTGTCACTGAAGCTTTCTTT. Looking up the rest from reference TRBV19 and TRBJ1-1 gives the full variable domain: DGGITQSPKYLFRKEGQNVTLSCEQNLNHDAMYWYRQDPGQGLRLIYYSQIVNDFQKGDIAEGYSVSREKKESFPLTVTSAQKNPTAFYLCASGDRGPVTEAFFGQGTRLTVV.